This T cell receptor beta chain was identified during a study of OX40 agonist ivuxolimab in advanced cancers. At the level of the study: Every 2 weeks, patients received ivuxolimab intravenously, dosed at 0.01 to 10 mg/kg. Partial responses occurred in three patients (one hepatocellular carcinoma, two cutaneous melanoma).

On cycle 4 day 1 and cycle 7 day 1, as well as at baseline, blood was sampled. The assay was immunoSEQ multiplex PCR, and TCRdb's table has in-frame clones only and misses some. The sample shows tens of thousands of clones, roughly 80% of them seen only once. Concerning this clone itself: As yet, its antigen is unknown.

Study-wide findings and caveats: CD8+ T cells averaged more expanded clones than CD4+.

The CDR3 totals 15 residues. Germline V lookup: CDR1 MNHEY, CDR2 SMNVEV (reference sequence). With V trimmed by 3 bases and J by 3 bases, 7 bases remained unmatched. The TCR sequence derives from an adult with an advanced solid tumor such as melanoma, head and neck, liver or kidney cancer. The chain recombines TRBV27 with TRBJ2-7, with 8 bases that match TRBD1. Sequencing used CD4+ or CD8+ T cells sorted from blood, obtained in a trial of the OX40 agonist ivuxolimab. For the CDR3, the DNA is TGTGCCAGCAGTTTGGGGCCGGACAGGGACTACGAGCAGTACTTC. Translated: CASSLGPDRDYEQYF.